This T cell receptor beta chain was documented in a study of beta chain features in type 1 diabetes. Study in general: All samples combined gave 107,917,701 sorted cells for examination.

This clone was detected only a few times. No antigen is known for it. Study conclusions and caveats: All four CD4+ subsets of Type 1 diabetes patients contained TCRB CDR3s that were moderately but significantly shorter.

This CDR3 is built from 20 residues. Expressed TCRB transcripts were sequenced after all isolated RNA was converted to cDNA. Only in-frame clones appear in the TCRdb table, and some are missing; sequencing was by immunoSEQ multiplex PCR. The sample holds some 330,000 clones; about 11% are singletons and the top ten take under 0.02%. The V gene is TRBV21-1, the J gene TRBJ2-7; the table's D call, TRBD1, was not checked against the DNA. TRBV21-1 is a documented pseudogene. The specimen sequenced was naive CD4+ T cells from blood. The sequence was obtained from a woman aged 25 to 39 in good health. The CDR3, as DNA: TGTGCCAGCAGCAAAGCTGGGGCAGTTAAATATAAGCTTAGCTCCTACGAGCAGTACTTC. Translated, it gives CASSKAGAVKYKLSSYEQYF.